The 31 T cell receptor beta chains given below trace back to one sample, sequenced in a study of T cells in tuberculosis. The data were produced by immunoSEQ multiplex PCR, yet TCRdb's version contains in-frame clones alone and is incomplete. The sample has tens of thousands of clones, approximately 90% seen once. Sequencing was performed on PBMCs. The receptors come from a donor between 10 and 29 years old with latent tuberculosis or without tuberculosis infection.

This clone was found a few times. The J gene is TRBJ2-5, the V gene TRBV5-4; maybe TRBD2 (5 bases). The ends were cut back, 0 bases at V and 4 bases at J, with 10 bases in the middle. The CDR3 has 14 amino acids. Germline CDR1 and CDR2: SGHNT and YYREEE (reference sequence). CDR3 bases: TGTGCCAGCAGCTTGGCCGGGGTTTCAGAGACCCAGTACTTC. Translating it yields CASSLAGVSETQYF.

The genes are TRBV9 and TRBJ2-3; D possibly corresponds to TRBD2 (5 bases). V dropped 0 bases and J dropped 4 bases, with 12 bases sitting between them. Germline CDR1 SGDLS, CDR2 YYNGEE. CDR3 size: 15 residues. CDR3 amino acids: CASSVEPLAPDTQYF. As DNA, the CDR3 is TGTGCCAGCAGCGTAGAACCCCTAGCTCCAGATACGCAGTATTTT.

The chain uses TRBV7-3 and TRBJ1-1, with no clear D. V shed 5 bases and J shed 5 bases, with 27 bases lying between them. Germline CDR1 SGHTA, CDR2 FQGTGA. This CDR3 is built from 18 residues. The CDR3 coding sequence is TGTGCCAGCAGCCCATCTAACTCGTCTCGCTTCCATCGGACTGAAGCTTTCTTT. Its translation: CASSPSNSSRFHRTEAFF.

V is TRBV13 and J is TRBJ2-7; 9 bases align to TRBD1. The V gene end was trimmed by 5 bases and the J gene end by 2 bases; junction bases not matched to a gene: 7. Germline V gene data show CDR1 as PRHDT and CDR2 as FYEKMQ (reference sequence). There are 15 residues in the CDR3. The CDR3 region has the DNA TGTGCCAGCAGCCGACCGACAGGGGGAGCCTACGAGCAGTACTTC. Its translation: CASSRPTGGAYEQYF. The whole variable domain, remainder taken from reference TRBV13 and TRBJ2-7, is AAGVIQSPRHLIKEKRETATLKCYPIPRHDTVYWYQQGPGQDPQFLISFYEKMQSDKGSIPDRFSAQQFSDYHSELNMSSLELGDSALYFCASSRPTGGAYEQYFGPGTRLTVT.

The chain links TRBV25-1 to TRBJ1-1, with D unclear. This CDR3 contains 17 residues. Germline CDR1 is MGHDK and CDR2 is SYGVNS. The ends were cut back, 2 bases at V and 9 bases at J, with 25 bases in the middle. CDR3 in DNA: TGTGCCAGCAGTGAACCGCCTGGGAGGGAGGAATCGTCGAAAGCTTTCTTT. This gives the protein CASSEPPGREESSKAFF.

The chain is built from TRBV7-2 and TRBJ2-7, with 11 bases fitting TRBD1. In germline, CDR1 is SGHTA, CDR2 FQGNSA. The junction had 8 bases not matched to a gene; V was cut back by 3 bases and J by 7 bases. There are 15 residues in the CDR3. CDR3 sequence (DNA): TGTGCCAGCAGCTTGTCCGGGACAGGGGGTCGAGAGCAGTACTTC. Translated: CASSLSGTGGREQYF.

CDR3 residues: CASSFTWRKETQYF. CDR3 sequence (DNA): TGTGCCAGCAGCTTTACCTGGAGGAAAGAGACCCAGTACTTC. The chain has TRBV13 and TRBJ2-5; possibly TRBD2 for D (5 bases). This CDR3 spans 14 amino acids. Germline V CDR1 and CDR2: PRHDT, FYEKMQ (reference sequence). V was trimmed by 3 bases and J by 3 bases, leaving 11 bases between them.

V is TRBV4-1 and J is TRBJ1-5, with 8 bases matching TRBD1. The CDR3 loop spans 17 amino acids. Germline CDR1 and CDR2: MGHRA and YSYEKL. V trimming: 1 base; J trimming: 1 base; junction bases outside the gene matches: 6. The CDR3 sequence is CASSQGAGQGSNQPQHF. The CDR3 DNA reads TGCGCCAGCAGCCAAGGGGCAGGACAGGGCAGCAATCAGCCCCAGCATTTT.

This clone was recorded once. This sequence joins TRBV2 and TRBJ2-1; D is unclear. In germline, CDR1 is SNHLY, CDR2 FYNNEI. The ends were cut back, 7 bases at V and 0 bases at J, with 10 bases in the middle. There are 14 residues in the CDR3. CDR3 sequence reads: CASTPRSSYNEQFF. The CDR3, as DNA: TGTGCCAGCACTCCGAGGAGCTCCTACAATGAGCAGTTCTTC.

This clone was observed a single time. The V call is TRBV4-1, the J call TRBJ1-3; possible D gene TRBD1, 6 bases. Germline CDR1 reads MGHRA; CDR2 reads YSYEKL. The CDR3 length is 17 residues. V dropped 1 base and J dropped 4 bases, with 17 bases sitting between them. CDR3 protein: CASSQVGARDRGNTIYF. In DNA, the CDR3 is TGCGCCAGCAGCCAAGTCGGGGCGCGCGACAGGGGAAACACCATATATTTT.

The chain combines TRBV11-2 with TRBJ1-1; 8 nucleotides agree with TRBD1. The CDR3 has 17 residues. Per germline, CDR1 SGHAT and CDR2 FQNNGV. V was pared by 6 bases and J by 1 base, with 13 bases of the junction left unmatched. DNA for the CDR3: TGTGCCAGCAGGCGACCCGGACAGGGAGGCGGGAACACTGAAGCTTTCTTT. This encodes CASRRPGQGGGNTEAFF. Supplemented by reference TRBV11-2 and TRBJ1-1, the full variable domain reads EAGVAQSPRYKIIEKRQSVAFWCNPISGHATLYWYQQILGQGPKLLIQFQNNGVVDDSQLPKDRFSAERLKGVDSTLKIQPAKLEDSAVYLCASRRPGQGGGNTEAFFGQGTRLTVV.

This chain uses TRBV18 with TRBJ1-5; 7 nucleotides match TRBD1. The CDR3 consists of 14 residues. Germline lookup yields CDR1 KGHSH and CDR2 LQKENI. Trimming cost V 3 bases and J 7 bases; bases outside gene matches: 6. CDR3 amino acids: CASSPGTGEQPQHF. CDR3 in DNA: TGTGCCAGCTCACCTGGTACAGGGGAGCAGCCCCAGCATTTT.

This chain uses TRBV7-3 with TRBJ1-6, with D possibly TRBD1 on 5 matching bases. The CDR3 length is 16 residues. With 1 base removed from V and 0 bases from J, the gap between germline ends came to 7 bases. Germline assignment: CDR1 SGHTA and CDR2 FQGTGA. The CDR3 loop is CASSLRGGSYNSPLHF. CDR3 bases: TGTGCCAGCAGCTTAAGGGGGGGCTCCTATAATTCACCCCTCCACTTT.

This clone is large by share. The chain links TRBV29-1 to TRBJ2-1; TRBD1 matches 7 bases. The CDR3 has 14 amino acids. V shed 6 bases and J 0 bases; nucleotides not matched to a gene: 5. Germline CDR1 SQVTM, CDR2 ANQGSEA. The CDR3 protein is CSVVGQTSYNEQFF. In DNA, the CDR3 is TGCAGCGTCGTGGGACAGACCTCCTACAATGAGCAGTTCTTC.

The chain combines TRBV30 with TRBJ2-5; 9 bases match TRBD1. V was clipped by 1 base and J by 2 bases; unmatched bases: 5. The germline V gene encodes CDR1 GTSNPN and CDR2 SVGIG (reference sequence). CDR3 size: 15 residues. CDR3 sequence reads: CAWSALTGGQETQYF. CDR3 DNA sequence: TGTGCCTGGAGTGCCTTGACAGGGGGTCAAGAGACCCAGTACTTC.

The gene calls are TRBV10-3 and TRBJ2-5, with D possibly matching TRBD2 (6 bases). Trimming stripped 7 bases from V and 2 bases from J, with 11 bases between. CDR3 size: 13 residues. From germline, CDR1 is ENHRY and CDR2 SYGVKD. The CDR3 bases are TGTGCCATCACTGGGACTCCTCAAGAGACCCAGTACTTC. It encodes CAITGTPQETQYF.

This chain connects TRBV5-1 to TRBJ2-3; 10 positions match TRBD2. J gave up 6 bases and V 0 bases, and 4 bases lay outside the gene matches. This CDR3 spans 15 amino acids. Germline CDR1 and CDR2: SGHRS and YFSETQ. CDR3 bases: TGCGCCAGCAGCTTGGCTCTAGCGGGGGCTGATACGCAGTATTTT. It encodes CASSLALAGADTQYF.

Remarks on this clone: Germline is not matched at one junction end, which may reflect a read error. The chain links TRBV5-4 to TRBJ1-1; TRBD1 matches 8 bases. This CDR3 is 14 amino acids long. Germline values: CDR1 SGHNT, CDR2 YYREEE (reference sequence). DNA of the CDR3: TGTGCCAGTAGCTGGGGGACAGGCGGCACTGAAGCTTTCTTT. Its protein product is CASSWGTGGTEAFF.

This sequence joins TRBV5-8 and TRBJ1-2, with 9 bases aligning to TRBD1. Trimming took 6 bases from V and 4 from J; bases not matched to a gene: 7. The CDR3 contains 14 residues. The germline CDR1 and CDR2 sequences are SGHTS and YDEGEE. The CDR3 protein is CASNLGTGSYGYTF. The DNA for the CDR3 is TGTGCCAGCAACCTAGGGACAGGGAGCTATGGCTACACCTTC.

The chain joins TRBV5-1 to TRBJ1-5; 7 positions agree with TRBD1. Germline CDR1 SGHRS, CDR2 YFSETQ. The CDR3 is 15 amino acids. J gave up 7 bases and V 0 bases, and 7 bases lay outside the gene matches. The CDR3 region has the DNA TGCGCCAGCAGCTTGGGACCGGGACAGAAACAGCCCCAGCATTTT. Its translation: CASSLGPGQKQPQHF. Looking up the rest from reference TRBV5-1 and TRBJ1-5 gives the full variable domain: KAGVTQTPRYLIKTRGQQVTLSCSPISGHRSVSWYQQTPGQGLQFLFEYFSETQRNKGNFPGRFSGRQFSNSRSEMNVSTLELGDSALYLCASSLGPGQKQPQHFGDGTRLSIL.

This chain joins TRBV19 and TRBJ2-7; 9 bases match TRBD1. The V gene end was trimmed by 6 bases and the J gene end by 3 bases; junction bases not matched to a gene: 9. Germline loops: CDR1 LNHDA, CDR2 SQIVND (reference sequence). The CDR3 totals 15 residues. CDR3 in DNA: TGTGCCAGTAGACCGGGACAGGGAGGGTTCTACGAGCAGTACTTC. Encoded protein: CASRPGQGGFYEQYF.

V usage is TRBV5-1 and J usage is TRBJ1-3; a possible D gene is TRBD1 (6 bases). The CDR3 runs 15 residues. Germline V lookup: CDR1 SGHRS, CDR2 YFSETQ. V was clipped by 3 bases and J by 1 base, with 11 bases between them. DNA for the CDR3: TGCGCCAGCAGCTCTTCAGGGGAATCTGGAAACACCATATATTTT. Protein: CASSSSGESGNTIYF.

The chain is built from TRBV11-3 and TRBJ2-2; the D is unclear. This CDR3 has 12 residues. CDR1 and CDR2 (germline): SGHNT, YENEEA. Trimming took off 3 bases at V and 6 bases at J, with 5 bases between the two ends. The chain's CDR3 is CASSFLSGELFF. CDR3 nucleotides: TGTGCCAGCAGCTTTCTGTCCGGGGAGCTGTTTTTT.

This sequence joins TRBV5-4 and TRBJ1-2; 8 nucleotides agree with TRBD1. Germline values: CDR1 SGHNT, CDR2 YYREEE (reference sequence). There are 16 residues in the CDR3. The V segment lost 4 bases and the J segment 3 bases; nucleotides outside the gene matches: 11. The CDR3 is CASSVAGTGAHYGYTF. The CDR3, as DNA: TGTGCCAGCAGCGTGGCCGGGACAGGAGCCCACTATGGCTACACCTTC.

The V gene is TRBV5-1, the J gene TRBJ1-2; a weak D match, TRBD1 (5 bases). The V and J ends lost 0 bases and 5 bases respectively, with 11 bases between them. Germline CDR1 and CDR2: SGHRS and YFSETQ. The length of the CDR3 is 14 residues. CDR3 nucleotide sequence: TGCGCCAGCAGCTTGGACGCAGGGCCATATGGCTACACCTTC. Its protein is CASSLDAGPYGYTF.

The chain combines TRBV15 with TRBJ1-1; D is perhaps TRBD1 (5 bases). V lost 2 bases and J 1 base, leaving 14 bases between the germline ends. The CDR3 spans 16 residues. CDR1 is LNHNV and CDR2 is YYDKDF in the germline V gene (reference sequence). CDR3 sequence reads: CATSRRRATENTEAFF. The CDR3 region has the DNA TGTGCCACCAGCAGACGTAGGGCGACAGAGAACACTGAAGCTTTCTTT.

The CDR3 here is CAISDPPRGRGDEKLFF. CDR3 sequence (DNA): TGTGCCATCAGTGACCCGCCCAGGGGGCGAGGAGATGAAAAACTGTTTTTT. The chain uses TRBV10-3 and TRBJ1-4; 8 nucleotides line up with TRBD1. The CDR3 runs 17 residues. Trimming cost V 3 bases and J 6 bases; bases outside gene matches: 12. The germline gives CDR1 ENHRY, CDR2 SYGVKD.

The CDR3: CASMKGIYEQYF. CDR3 coding DNA: TGCGCCAGCATGAAGGGGATTTACGAGCAGTACTTC. This chain joins TRBV10-2 and TRBJ2-7; weak D call: TRBD1 (5 bases). V lost 7 bases and J lost 4, with 11 bases in between. The CDR3 has 12 residues. Germline V gives CDR1 WSHSY, CDR2 SAAADI.

The chain joins TRBV5-8 to TRBJ1-4, with D hard to call. In germline, CDR1 is SGHTS, CDR2 YDEGEE. Trimming removed 0 bases at V and 3 bases at J, with 9 bases between. The CDR3 contains 15 residues. CDR3 coding DNA: TGTGCCAGCAGCTTGGCCGGGAAGGCTAATGAAAAACTGTTTTTT. Its protein product is CASSLAGKANEKLFF. Drawing the rest from reference TRBV5-8 and TRBJ1-4, the complete variable domain is EAGVTQSPTHLIKTRGQQATLRCSPISGHTSVYWYQQALGLGLQFLLWYDEGEERNRGNFPPRFSGRQFPNYSSELNVNALELEDSALYLCASSLAGKANEKLFFGSGTQLSVL.

Notes on this clone: Other DNA sequences within the sample encode an identical CDR3. The rearrangement uses TRBV6-5 and TRBJ1-1; 7 nucleotides align to TRBD1. J lost 4 bases, V lost 7 bases, and 6 bases had no gene match. Germline V gene lookup returns CDR1 MNHEY and CDR2 SVGAGI. This CDR3 has 13 residues. This CDR3 reads CASNLQGSTEAFF. CDR3 in DNA: TGTGCCAGCAACCTACAGGGGAGCACTGAAGCTTTCTTT.

V is TRBV6-5 and J is TRBJ2-2, with TRBD1 identical over 10 bases. V lost 6 bases and J lost 2; bases outside the gene matches: 3. Germline V lookup: CDR1 MNHEY, CDR2 SVGAGI. The CDR3 length is 15 residues. CDR3 DNA sequence: TGTGCCAGCAGGGGGACAGGGGTTAACACCGGGGAGCTGTTTTTT. Translating it yields CASRGTGVNTGELFF.